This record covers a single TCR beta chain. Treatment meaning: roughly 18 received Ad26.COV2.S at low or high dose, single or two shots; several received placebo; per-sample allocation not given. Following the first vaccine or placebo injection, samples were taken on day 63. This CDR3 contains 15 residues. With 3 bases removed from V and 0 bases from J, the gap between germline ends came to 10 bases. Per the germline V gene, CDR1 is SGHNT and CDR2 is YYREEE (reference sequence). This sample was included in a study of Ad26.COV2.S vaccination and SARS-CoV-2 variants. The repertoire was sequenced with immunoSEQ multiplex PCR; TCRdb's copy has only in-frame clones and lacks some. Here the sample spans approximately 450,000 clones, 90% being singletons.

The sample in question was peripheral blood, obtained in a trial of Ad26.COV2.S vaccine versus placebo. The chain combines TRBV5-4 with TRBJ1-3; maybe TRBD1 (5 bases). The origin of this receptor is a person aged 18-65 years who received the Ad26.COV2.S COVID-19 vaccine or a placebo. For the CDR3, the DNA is TGTGCCAGCAGCTCGGACACTTACTCTGGAAACACCATATATTTT. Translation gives CASSSDTYSGNTIYF.